One sample yielded the 8 T cell receptor beta chains listed below, sequenced in a study of persistence of HIV-infected CD4 T cells. This was the immunoSEQ version 4 assay in survey mode. Clones were read by immunoSEQ multiplex PCR, and TCRdb kept only the in-frame ones, dropping some. The sample lists about 33,000 clones, approximately 85% occurring once. The stimulus was an HIV-1 Gag 15-mer peptide pool, 1 ug/peptide/mL. CD40L/CD69 double-negative CD45RO-high memory CD4+ T cells were collected. Their specific antigens are unknown. This material consisted of cultured CD4+ T cells from PBMCs, taken from a patient who received antiretroviral therapy. The receptors were gathered from an adult with HIV. The donor label of this sample is uncertain.

This clone was detected only a few times. The chain joins TRBV7-9 to TRBJ1-6; 10 bases fit TRBD1. The CDR3 extends over 15 amino acids. The germline CDR1 and CDR2 sequences are SEHNR and FQNEAQ (reference sequence). The J segment lost 10 bases and the V segment lost 5 bases, leaving 8 bases of the junction unmatched. CDR3 in amino acids: CASSAWTGGGSPLHF. As DNA, the CDR3 is TGTGCCAGCAGCGCCTGGACAGGGGGTGGCTCACCCCTCCACTTT. Using reference TRBV7-9 and TRBJ1-6 for the parts outside the CDR3, the full variable domain is DTGVSQNPRHKITKRGQNVTFRCDPISEHNRLYWYRQTLGQGPEFLTYFQNEAQLEKSRLLSDRFSAERPKGSFSTLEIQRTEQGDSAMYLCASSAWTGGGSPLHFGNGTRLTVT.

CDR3 DNA: TGTGCCAGCAGCCAGAACACAGGGGATGGGGACAATGAGCAGTTCTTC. This sequence encodes CASSQNTGDGDNEQFF. The chain couples TRBV3-1 (or the pseudogene TRBV3-2) to TRBJ2-1; 7 positions agree with TRBD1. This CDR3 comprises 16 residues. Germline values: CDR1 LGHDT, CDR2 YNNKEL (reference sequence). With 3 bases clipped from V and 5 bases from J, the junction kept 10 bases outside the gene matches.

About this clone itself: The junction shows a germline mismatch at one end, possibly a read error. This chain links TRBV30 with TRBJ1-3; 9 bases are shared with TRBD1. Germline loops: CDR1 GTSNPN, CDR2 SVGIG (reference sequence). The CDR3 is 15 amino acids. CDR3 residues: CAWSDGGQGGHTIYF. CDR3 nucleotides: TGTGCCTGGAGTGACGGGGGACAGGGTGGACACACCATATATTTT. Supplemented by reference TRBV30 and TRBJ1-3, the full variable domain reads SQTIHQWPATLVQPVGSPLSLECTVEGTSNPNLYWYRQAAGRGLQLLFYSVGIGQISSEVPQNLSASRPQDRQFILSSKKLLLSDSGFYLCAWSDGGQGGHTIYFGEGSWLTVV.

The V gene is TRBV12-5, the J gene TRBJ1-5; the match to TRBD1 covers 11 bases. The length of the CDR3 is 18 residues. After removal of 1 base from V and 0 bases from J, the junction contained 5 bases not matched to a gene. CDR1 is LGHNT, CDR2 FRNRAP, per germline. The DNA for the CDR3 is TGTGCTAGTGGTTTGGGGGACAGGGGGTTCTATAGCAATCAGCCCCAGCATTTT. It specifies CASGLGDRGFYSNQPQHF.

This chain uses TRBV5-4 with TRBJ2-7; 12 bases align to TRBD1. Trimming cost V 4 bases and J 5 bases; bases outside gene matches: 10. The CDR3 spans 16 residues. Germline CDR1 SGHNT, CDR2 YYREEE (reference sequence). The CDR3 DNA reads TGTGCCAGCAGCGCGGGACAGGGGGCGCTTACCCACGAGCAGTACTTC. Its protein is CASSAGQGALTHEQYF.

The genes are TRBV6-5 and TRBJ1-3; no firm D call. Germline CDR1 MNHEY, CDR2 SVGAGI. This CDR3 spans 14 amino acids. V gave up 2 bases and J gave up 6 bases, with 11 bases separating them. The CDR3 nucleotides read TGTGCCAGCAGTTACGGATCAGCGCAAAACACCATATATTTT. Its translation: CASSYGSAQNTIYF.

This sequence joins TRBV5-4 and TRBJ1-2, with D maybe TRBD1 (5 bases). Germline CDR1 reads SGHNT; CDR2 reads YYREEE (reference sequence). The CDR3 has 17 amino acids. Trimming pared 2 bases from V and 0 bases from J, leaving 17 bases between. The CDR3 DNA reads TGTGCCAGCAGCTTTGGTCTGAGACAGCGAACTAACTATGGCTACACCTTC. Amino acids: CASSFGLRQRTNYGYTF.

V and J are TRBV19 and TRBJ1-2; 8 bases match TRBD1. This CDR3 has 14 residues. The V segment lost 3 bases and the J segment 3 bases; nucleotides outside the gene matches: 3. Germline assignment: CDR1 LNHDA and CDR2 SQIVND (reference sequence). The CDR3 DNA reads as TGTGCCAGTAGTATTCCACAGGGGGACTATGGCTACACCTTC. Encoded protein: CASSIPQGDYGYTF.